What follows are 10 T cell receptor beta chains derived from one specimen sequenced in a study of CD8 T cells in Susac syndrome. Reverse transcription of 0.5 to 1 ug RNA was performed with random hexamers. TCRdb used MiXCR to reprocess the immunoSEQ multiplex PCR reads, holding one entry per CDR3 protein. The sample shows a few hundred thousand distinct CDR3 sequences, roughly 84% of them seen only once. The specimen sequenced was CD8+ T cells from PBMCs. The source of these receptors is a human donor with multiple sclerosis.

The chain carries TRBV27 and TRBJ1-5; D might be TRBD1 (5 bases). V was pared by 6 bases and J by 1 base, with 22 bases between. Per germline, CDR1 MNHEY and CDR2 SMNVEV (reference sequence). CDR3 length: 18 residues. CDR3 sequence: CASSPRARVLGSNQPQHF. The CDR3 DNA is TGTGCCAGCAGCCCCAGGGCAAGGGTATTGGGAAGCAATCAGCCCCAGCATTTT.

The gene calls are TRBV12-5 and TRBJ2-5; D is perhaps TRBD1 (6 bases). The CDR3 is 13 residues long. CDR1 and CDR2 (germline): LGHNT, FRNRAP. With 7 bases removed from V and 3 bases from J, the gap between germline ends came to 12 bases. CDR3 sequence (DNA): TGTGCTAGTGCCCTAGGGGGAGAAGAGACCCAGTACTTC. It encodes CASALGGEETQYF.

This clonotype came up a few times. The CDR3 sequence: CASGYPREQFF. For the CDR3, the DNA is TGTGCCAGCGGCTACCCGCGGGAGCAGTTCTTC. The gene calls are TRBV6-1 and TRBJ2-1; D is undetermined. The V gene's germline CDR1 is MNHNS and CDR2 SASEGT. Trimming shortened V by 8 bases and J by 10 bases, and 12 bases separated the two germline ends. This CDR3 is 11 amino acids long.

The chain employs TRBV9 and TRBJ2-1; 7 bases agree with TRBD1. The CDR3 has 13 amino acids. V shed 5 bases and J 6 bases; nucleotides not matched to a gene: 5. Germline values: CDR1 SGDLS, CDR2 YYNGEE. DNA for the CDR3: TGTGCCAGCAGAGGCCAGGGGGTCAATGAGCAGTTCTTC. It yields the protein CASRGQGVNEQFF.

V usage is TRBV9 and J usage is TRBJ2-5, with 7 bases aligning to TRBD1. The V and J ends lost 3 bases and 4 bases, in that order; junction bases with no gene match: 6. The CDR3 is 14 residues long. CDR1 and CDR2 from the germline V gene are SGDLS and YYNGEE. The CDR3: CASSAATGRETQYF. DNA for the CDR3: TGTGCCAGCAGCGCAGCGACAGGGCGAGAGACCCAGTACTTC.

This rearrangement joins TRBV20-1 to TRBJ2-7, with 9 bases matching TRBD2. Trimming removed 2 bases from V and 4 bases from J; junction bases left unmatched: 3. The CDR3 length is 13 residues. Germline assignment: CDR1 DFQATT and CDR2 SNEGSKA (reference sequence). DNA of the CDR3: TGCAGTGCTAGAATAACTAGCGGGTACGAGCAGTACTTC. It specifies CSARITSGYEQYF.

The rearrangement joins TRBV6-5 to TRBJ2-1, with D maybe TRBD2 (6 bases). V shed 2 bases and J shed 3 bases, with 14 bases lying between them. This CDR3 has 16 amino acids. Looked up from germline, CDR1 is MNHEY and CDR2 is SVGAGI. CDR3 nucleotide sequence: TGTGCCAGCAGTTACACGAAGCGGGCGATCTACAATGAGCAGTTCTTC. This codes for CASSYTKRAIYNEQFF.

The V gene is TRBV7-3, the J gene TRBJ1-1; D remains unclear. This CDR3 comprises 13 residues. The V end was cut by 1 base, the J end by 4 bases, with 7 bases between. Per the germline V gene, CDR1 is SGHTA and CDR2 is FQGTGA. The CDR3 DNA is TGTGCCAGCAGCTTAAATTTGGGCACTGAAGCTTTCTTT. Protein sequence: CASSLNLGTEAFF.

The chain couples TRBV18 to TRBJ1-1, with D unresolved. V lost 4 bases, J lost 2 bases, and 14 bases lay in between. Germline V gene data show CDR1 as KGHSH and CDR2 as LQKENI. The CDR3 spans 15 residues. The DNA for the CDR3 is TGTGCCAGCTCACTCACGAGTTATGTCAACACTGAAGCTTTCTTT. This gives the protein CASSLTSYVNTEAFF.

The V call is TRBV20-1, the J call TRBJ1-1; no firm D call. CDR1 and CDR2 (germline): DFQATT, SNEGSKA (reference sequence). This CDR3 is 14 amino acids long. Between the trimmed V and J ends, which lost 0 bases and 1 base, there was a span of 9 bases. CDR3 region: CSARDPSENTEAFF. The CDR3 nucleotides read TGCAGTGCTAGAGATCCGTCCGAGAACACTGAAGCTTTCTTT.